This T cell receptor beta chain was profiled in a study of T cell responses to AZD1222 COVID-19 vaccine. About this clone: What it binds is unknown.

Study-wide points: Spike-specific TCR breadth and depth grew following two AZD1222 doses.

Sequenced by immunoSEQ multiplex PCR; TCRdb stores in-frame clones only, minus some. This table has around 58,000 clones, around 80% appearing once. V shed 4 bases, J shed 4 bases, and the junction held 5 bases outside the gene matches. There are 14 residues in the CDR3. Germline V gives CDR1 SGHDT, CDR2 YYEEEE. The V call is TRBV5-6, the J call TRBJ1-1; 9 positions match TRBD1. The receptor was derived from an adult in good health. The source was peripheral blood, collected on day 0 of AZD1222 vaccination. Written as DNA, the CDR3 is TGTGCCAGCAGCCTGACAGGGGGAGTCACTGAAGCTTTCTTT. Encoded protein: CASSLTGGVTEAFF.